Reported below is one T cell receptor beta chain. Its antigen is undetermined. This sample is drawn from a study of CXCR3-negative and CXCR3-positive naive CD8 T cells. The study's findings and limits: For the naive subsets, surface CD5 was similar, and TCR strength was inferred from TRB CDR3 properties.

CDR3 length: 14 residues. By phenotype, naive CD8+ T cells were CD45RO-CCR7+CD27+CD95-. Libraries of TRB cDNA were made by 5' RACE and carried UMIs. TCRdb re-analyzed the 5' RACE reads; it lists each CDR3 protein once, without DNA. The repertoire table contains approximately 83,000 distinct CDR3 sequences. This sequence originates from a human donor in good health. Some clones in this sample may be carry-over from other donors' samples. The V and J genes are TRBV12-3 or TRBV12-4 and TRBJ2-2; TCRdb indicates TRBD1, and absent DNA this call remains unverified. The specimen sequenced was naive CXCR3- CD8+ T cells from blood. Subset reported: CD45RO-CCR7+CD27+CD95- naive CD8+ T cells lacking CXCR3 (TNR3-). The CDR3 protein is CASGGQTATGELFF.